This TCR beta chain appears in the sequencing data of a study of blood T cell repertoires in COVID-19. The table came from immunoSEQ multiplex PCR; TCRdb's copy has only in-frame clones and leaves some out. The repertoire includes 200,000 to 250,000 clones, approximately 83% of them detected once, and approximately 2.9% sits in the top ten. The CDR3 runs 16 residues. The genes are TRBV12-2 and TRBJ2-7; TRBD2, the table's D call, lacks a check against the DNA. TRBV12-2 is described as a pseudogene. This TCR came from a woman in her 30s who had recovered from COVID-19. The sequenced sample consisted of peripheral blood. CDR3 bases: TGTGCAAGTCGCTTCCCTAGGACTAGCCTCCCCTACGAGCAGTACTTC. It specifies CASRFPRTSLPYEQYF.